The 22 T cell receptor beta chains below come from one sample, sequenced in a study of T cells in Graves' hyperthyroidism and ophthalmopathy (dated by TCRdb to between 2018 and 2020). Libraries were constructed by multiplex PCR. The data were produced on an Illumina HiSeq 2000. Amplification of TCR beta CDR3 regions was carried out from RNA transcripts. For the first round of RT-PCR on the TCR CDR3, the HTBI primer set was used together with the Qiagen OneStep RT-PCR kit. The public reads were reanalyzed by TCRdb: fastp trimming at Q25, MiXCR alignment, in-frame beta chains only. When rows share a CDR3 protein, they turn into one entry using the most common DNA and genes. The sample profile shows almost 600,000 distinct CDR3 sequences; roughly 46% of them were found once. The ten top clones hold approximately 7.5% of the sample. Input material: peripheral blood or thyroid tissue (not recorded which). The source of these receptors is a woman under 30 with Graves' hyperthyroidism.

V and J are TRBV20-1 and TRBJ2-7; 9 bases align to TRBD2. The J call is doubtful: the DNA matches TRBJ2-1 better. CDR1 and CDR2 from the germline V gene are DFQATT and SNEGSKA (reference sequence). CDR3 size: 13 residues. The CDR3 coding sequence is TGCAGTGCTGATGCGGGAGGGCCGTATGAGCAGTTCTTC. It yields the protein CSADAGGPYEQFF.

This chain connects TRBV4-3 to TRBJ1-2; D perhaps matches TRBD1 (6 bases). CDR1 LGHNA and CDR2 YSLEER come from the germline V gene. The CDR3 consists of 17 residues. Trimming pared 0 bases from V and 7 bases from J, leaving 21 bases between. The CDR3 region is CASSQDTRVGGLGGYTF. DNA for the CDR3: TGCGCCAGCAGCCAAGATACTCGGGTCGGGGGGCTCGGTGGCTACACCTTC.

Ten or more counts support this clonotype. The chain couples TRBV20-1 to TRBJ2-7; TRBD1 aligns across 7 bases. The CDR3 has 11 residues. From germline, CDR1 is DFQATT and CDR2 SNEGSKA (reference sequence). CDR3 sequence (DNA): TGCAGCACAGGACAGGCCTACGAGCAGTACTTC. This codes for CSTGQAYEQYF.

This clonotype was recorded many times. The chain links TRBV6-1 to TRBJ1-4, with a possible D match to TRBD1 (5 bases). The CDR3 extends over 13 amino acids. CDR1 MNHNS and CDR2 SASEGT come from the germline V gene. V was trimmed by 7 bases and J by 8 bases, leaving 14 bases between them. The CDR3 DNA sequence: TGTGCCAGCAACGCGAGGGGAGGGGAAAAACTGTTTTTT. It is translated as CASNARGGEKLFF.

This clonotype was recorded at least ten times. The chain links TRBV19 to TRBJ2-5; 9 bases map to TRBD2. V lost 2 bases to trimming and J lost 5 bases; unmatched junction nucleotides: 12. Germline lookup yields CDR1 LNHDA and CDR2 SQIVND (reference sequence). The CDR3 length is 17 residues. In DNA form, the CDR3 reads TGTGCCAGTAGTATACGAGTGACTAGCGGATCCCCGGAGACCCAGTACTTC. Amino acid sequence: CASSIRVTSGSPETQYF.

Many counts were recorded for this clonotype. The chain uses TRBV4-2 and TRBJ1-4; D remains ambiguous. Trimming removed 4 bases from V and 3 bases from J, with 15 bases in between. Germline V lookup: CDR1 LGHNA, CDR2 YNFKEQ. This CDR3 has 16 amino acids. The CDR3 loop is CASSPVITRANEKLFF. The CDR3 DNA reads TGTGCCAGCAGCCCTGTTATCACACGGGCTAATGAAAAACTGTTTTTT.

This chain links TRBV7-3 with TRBJ1-1, with D perhaps TRBD1 (6 bases). From germline, CDR1 is SGHTA and CDR2 FQGTGA. The V gene lost 5 bases and the J gene lost 6 bases, with 22 bases spanning the gap. The CDR3 is made up of 16 amino acids. CDR3 DNA: TGTGCCAGCAGCCTTAACGGTATGACAGGAGGACCTGAAGCTTTCTTT. It encodes CASSLNGMTGGPEAFF.

Many counts were recorded for this clonotype. The chain is built from TRBV6-1 and TRBJ2-7, with D uncertain. CDR1 and CDR2 from the germline V gene are MNHNS and SASEGT. The CDR3 length is 11 residues. V was clipped by 9 bases and J by 3 bases, with 9 bases between them. CDR3 in amino acids: CASAFVYEQYF. The CDR3 DNA sequence: TGTGCCAGTGCGTTCGTCTACGAGCAGTACTTC.

V is TRBV20-1 and J is TRBJ2-7; 7 bases agree with TRBD2. In germline, CDR1 is DFQATT, CDR2 SNEGSKA (reference sequence). After removal of 5 bases from V and 3 bases from J, the junction contained 7 bases not matched to a gene. The CDR3 is made up of 13 amino acids. The CDR3 region is CSAERRESYEQYF. CDR3 nucleotides: TGCAGTGCTGAGCGGCGGGAGAGCTACGAGCAGTACTTC.

In this sample, this clonotype turned up many times. V is TRBV6-4 and J is TRBJ2-5; TRBD2 matches 8 bases. V shed 0 bases, J shed 4 bases, and the junction held 7 bases outside the gene matches. CDR1 and CDR2 from the germline V gene are MRHNA and SNTAGT. This CDR3 is 16 amino acids long. The DNA for the CDR3 is TGTGCCAGCAGTGACTCCCCGGGAGGGGGTAGAGAGACCCAGTACTTC. It is translated as CASSDSPGGGRETQYF.

V is TRBV2 and J is TRBJ1-1, with D possibly TRBD1 on 5 matching bases. The length of the CDR3 is 15 residues. In germline, CDR1 is SNHLY, CDR2 FYNNEI. Trimming removed 6 bases at V and 1 base at J, with 15 bases between. CDR3 residues: CASSSSGARNTEAFF. CDR3 DNA: TGTGCCAGCAGCTCCTCCGGGGCGCGGAACACTGAAGCTTTCTTT.

This clonotype was detected a few times. This sequence joins TRBV2 and TRBJ2-3; unclear D gene. Trimming shortened V by 11 bases and J by 2 bases, and 11 bases separated the two germline ends. The CDR3 totals 12 residues. Germline V gene lookup returns CDR1 SNHLY and CDR2 FYNNEI. The CDR3 nucleotides read TGTGCCGAAGGGCTGATCACAGATACGCAGTATTTT. It translates to CAEGLITDTQYF.

This clonotype was seen a few times. J is TRBJ2-1 and V is TRBV24-1; D unclear. V lost 2 bases and J 5 bases, leaving 12 bases between the germline ends. Germline V gene lookup returns CDR1 KGHDR and CDR2 SFDVKD. The CDR3 is made up of 15 amino acids. CDR3 sequence (DNA): TGTGCCACCAGTGATTCTGGCCGAAACCACAATGAGCAGTTCTTC. Encoded protein: CATSDSGRNHNEQFF.

This clonotype was counted ten times or more. This sequence joins TRBV10-2 and TRBJ2-5; 12 nucleotides line up with TRBD2. Germline values: CDR1 WSHSY, CDR2 SAAADI. V lost 2 bases to trimming and J lost 4 bases; unmatched junction nucleotides: 11. The CDR3 length is 18 residues. The CDR3, as DNA: TGCGCCAGCAGTGAGGAGATCCAGACTAGCGGGAGTTTAGAGACCCAGTACTTC. Translating gives CASSEEIQTSGSLETQYF.

A word on this clonotype: The missing conserved phenylalanine or tryptophan at the end of this CDR3 makes a read error likely. The chain recombines TRBV24-1 with TRBJ1-2, with TRBD1 matching 12 bases. CDR1 and CDR2 from the germline V gene are KGHDR and SFDVKD. The CDR3 loop spans 16 amino acids. The CDR3 reads CAASDGGQGAFDGYTL. For the CDR3, the DNA is TGTGCCGCCAGTGATGGGGGACAGGGGGCTTTTGATGGCTACACCCTC.

The V gene is TRBV3-1, the J gene TRBJ2-1; D is undetermined. The germline CDR1 and CDR2 sequences are LGHDT and YNNKEL (reference sequence). Trimming left V 1 base short and J 8 bases short, with 3 bases between. The CDR3 has 11 residues. This chain's CDR3 is CASSQVDEQFF. Here the CDR3 DNA reads TGTGCCAGCAGCCAAGTCGATGAGCAGTTCTTC.

A remark on this clonotype: The CDR3 carries no conserved terminal phenylalanine or tryptophan, so it likely arises from a read error. J is TRBJ2-7 and V is TRBV20-1; possibly TRBD1 or TRBD2 for D (5 bases each). Germline CDR1 reads DFQATT; CDR2 reads SNEGSKA (reference sequence). The germline V and J ends were trimmed by 6 bases and 4 bases, with 19 bases remaining between them. The CDR3 covers 14 residues. The CDR3 spells CSASLGGAPYEQYL. The CDR3 DNA reads as TGCAGTGCCAGTCTTGGGGGAGCGCCGTACGAGCAGTACCTC.

This clonotype was detected ten times or more. The CDR3 sequence: CASSEMRPANQPQHF. The CDR3, as DNA: TGTGCCAGCAGTGAAATGCGGCCTGCCAATCAGCCCCAGCATTTT. The J gene is TRBJ1-5, the V gene TRBV6-1; the D is unclear. The germline V gene has CDR1 MNHNS and CDR2 SASEGT. CDR3 length equals 15 residues. Trimming removed 2 bases at V and 3 bases at J, with 11 bases between.

The chain links TRBV19 to TRBJ2-7, with 13 bases lining up with TRBD2. Germline V lookup: CDR1 LNHDA, CDR2 SQIVND (reference sequence). This CDR3 contains 16 residues. With V trimmed by 4 bases and J by 7 bases, 10 bases remained unmatched. The CDR3 bases are TGTGCCAGTAGTAATACCGGGACTAGCGGGAAAAATGAGCAGTACTTC. It is translated as CASSNTGTSGKNEQYF.

This clonotype was found many times. The chain is built from TRBV2 and TRBJ2-5; 10 bases agree with TRBD2. The CDR3 has 13 residues. Trimming cost V 8 bases and J 3 bases; bases outside gene matches: 3. The germline V gene has CDR1 SNHLY and CDR2 FYNNEI. The CDR3: CASESGREETQYF. In DNA form, the CDR3 reads TGTGCCAGCGAAAGCGGGAGGGAAGAGACCCAGTACTTC.

This clonotype appeared many times. The genes are TRBV20-1 and TRBJ2-7, with 11 bases lining up with TRBD2. V was pared by 0 bases and J by 4 bases, with 8 bases of the junction left unmatched. Germline-derived CDR1 and CDR2 are DFQATT and SNEGSKA (reference sequence). CDR3 length: 16 amino acids. CDR3 residues: CSARDVTSGSVYEQYF. For the CDR3, the DNA is TGCAGTGCTAGAGATGTTACTAGCGGGAGCGTGTACGAGCAGTACTTC.

At least ten counts were recorded for this clonotype. This chain links TRBV20-1 with TRBJ2-5; 7 bases map to TRBD1. This CDR3 has 14 residues. V shed 3 bases, J shed 1 base, and the junction held 5 bases outside the gene matches. Germline loops: CDR1 DFQATT, CDR2 SNEGSKA (reference sequence). CDR3 coding DNA: TGCAGTGCTAGCCTCGGGACAGCCCAAGAGACCCAGTACTTC. Translated: CSASLGTAQETQYF.